This T cell receptor (beta chain) is from a study of technical replicates of blood from a few donors. Germline V gene sequence: CDR1 SNHLY, CDR2 FYNNEI. Trimming removed 2 bases at V and 3 bases at J, with 13 bases between. This CDR3 has 15 amino acids. Sequencing was performed with immunoSEQ multiplex PCR; in TCRdb, only in-frame clones are kept and a portion is missing. The sample lists 80,000 to 95,000 clones, 90% to 98% occurring once. Specimen: T cells isolated from PBMCs. This chain joins TRBV2 and TRBJ2-5; a possible D gene is TRBD1 (5 bases). This clonotype was sampled from a human donor in good health. The CDR3, as DNA: TGTGCCAGCAGTGAACAGGGCCTTCCGGAAGAGACCCAGTACTTC. Protein product: CASSEQGLPEETQYF.